The 21 T cell receptor beta chains below were found in one sample sequenced in a study of radiotherapy plus CTLA-4 blockade in lung cancer. Measured with immunoSEQ multiplex PCR; TCRdb has only the in-frame clones, and not every one. There are about 66,000 clones in the sample; about 85% occur only once, and roughly 4% lies in the top ten. This sample comprised peripheral blood, obtained from a patient treated with radiotherapy plus ipilimumab. The source is a human donor with non-small cell lung cancer who had a partial response to radiotherapy plus ipilimumab.

The chain carries TRBV5-6 and TRBJ2-7; 8 bases are a match to TRBD2. The CDR3 has 16 amino acids. Trimming removed 4 bases from V and 3 bases from J; junction bases left unmatched: 12. The germline V gene encodes CDR1 SGHDT and CDR2 YYEEEE. The CDR3 DNA sequence: TGTGCCAGCAGCCCGGGGGGATTAGCGGGAAACTACGAGCAGTACTTC. Translated: CASSPGGLAGNYEQYF.

The chain joins TRBV2 to TRBJ2-2; TRBD1 matches at 9 bases. V trimming: 5 bases; J trimming: 7 bases; junction bases outside the gene matches: 11. The CDR3 totals 16 residues. Germline V lookup: CDR1 SNHLY, CDR2 FYNNEI. CDR3 DNA sequence: TGTGCCAGCAGTAAGACAGGGGGAACCGCCGTCGGGGAGCTGTTTTTT. Amino acids: CASSKTGGTAVGELFF.

This chain links TRBV14 with TRBJ2-3, with a tentative D call TRBD2 (7 bases). This CDR3 is 19 amino acids long. From germline, CDR1 is SGHDN and CDR2 FVKESK. Deletions cut 0 bases from V and 1 base from J, with 20 bases between. The CDR3 nucleotides are TGTGCCAGCAGCCAAGATCATGGCAGGGGAGGGCGGCGCACAGATACGCAGTATTTT. Translated, it gives CASSQDHGRGGRRTDTQYF.

The rearrangement joins TRBV7-2 to TRBJ2-1; a possible D gene is TRBD2 (6 bases). V shed 7 bases and J shed 9 bases, with 16 bases lying between them. CDR3 length: 13 residues. Germline CDR1 is SGHTA and CDR2 is FQGNSA. CDR3 in DNA: TGTGCCAGCAACGAAATTCCGGAGGGTGAGCAGTTCTTC. Protein sequence: CASNEIPEGEQFF.

The V gene is TRBV7-2, the J gene TRBJ2-1; TRBD2 is a possible D gene (5 bases). CDR1 is SGHTA, CDR2 FQGNSA, per germline. The CDR3 runs to 12 residues. Trimming removed 7 bases at V and 7 bases at J, with 11 bases between. Here the CDR3 reads CASKGVGNEQFF. The CDR3 DNA sequence: TGTGCCAGCAAGGGAGTGGGGAATGAGCAGTTCTTC.

This clone showed up just a few times. The chain links TRBV7-9 to TRBJ2-5; D might be TRBD2 (6 bases). The CDR3 loop spans 16 amino acids. V lost 2 bases to trimming and J lost 5 bases, with 18 bases between them. The germline V gene encodes CDR1 SEHNR and CDR2 FQNEAQ (reference sequence). The CDR3 bases are TGTGCCAGCAGCTTATACGGGGGAAGCGCGGGTGAGACCCAGTACTTC. It translates to CASSLYGGSAGETQYF. The variable domain in full, with the rest retrieved from reference TRBV7-9 and TRBJ2-5, is DTGVSQNPRHKITKRGQNVTFRCDPISEHNRLYWYRQTLGQGPEFLTYFQNEAQLEKSRLLSDRFSAERPKGSFSTLEIQRTEQGDSAMYLCASSLYGGSAGETQYFGPGTRLLVL.

The chain uses TRBV18 and TRBJ2-7; tentative D call: TRBD2 (7 bases). The ends were cut back, 4 bases at V and 2 bases at J, with 12 bases in the middle. CDR1 and CDR2 from the germline V gene are KGHSH and LQKENI. The CDR3 has 14 residues. As DNA, the CDR3 is TGTGCCAGCTCACAGGGGAGGGGGACCTACGAGCAGTACTTC. It yields the protein CASSQGRGTYEQYF.

The rearrangement uses TRBV6-5 and TRBJ2-5; 12 bases are a match to TRBD2. V trimming: 0 bases; J trimming: 11 bases; junction bases outside the gene matches: 7. Germline loops: CDR1 MNHEY, CDR2 SVGAGI. The CDR3 extends over 15 amino acids. The CDR3 nucleotides read TGTGCCAGCAGTTACTCATCTAGCGGGAGGGGAGAGCAGTACTTC. Residues: CASSYSSSGRGEQYF.

CDR3 sequence (DNA): TGTGCCATCGCTAGCGGGAGCTCCTACAATGAGCAGTTCTTC. It encodes CAIASGSSYNEQFF. This sequence joins TRBV6-1 and TRBJ2-1, with 10 positions matching TRBD2. J was trimmed by 0 bases and V by 10 bases; bases with no gene match: 3. CDR1 and CDR2 from the germline V gene are MNHNS and SASEGT. The CDR3 consists of 14 residues.

The V gene is TRBV5-1, the J gene TRBJ2-3; D is perhaps TRBD2 (5 bases). Germline CDR1 reads SGHRS; CDR2 reads YFSETQ. V was clipped by 4 bases and J by 0 bases, with 15 bases between them. The CDR3 is made up of 16 amino acids. CDR3 in amino acids: CASSPGLRSSTDTQYF. CDR3 sequence (DNA): TGCGCCAGCAGCCCCGGACTCCGATCTAGCACAGATACGCAGTATTTT.

This clone was detected a few times. CDR3 residues: CASSFSPGQNTEAFF. The CDR3 DNA sequence: TGTGCCAGCAGTTTTTCCCCCGGTCAAAACACTGAAGCTTTCTTT. V usage is TRBV28 and J usage is TRBJ1-1; D remains ambiguous. This CDR3 is built from 15 residues. V was pared by 3 bases and J by 2 bases, with 13 bases between. Per the germline V gene, CDR1 is MDHEN and CDR2 is SYDVKM. The full variable domain, rest sourced from reference TRBV28 and TRBJ1-1, is DVKVTQSSRYLVKRTGEKVFLECVQDMDHENMFWYRQDPGLGLRLIYFSYDVKMKEKGDIPEGYSVSREKKERFSLILESASTNQTSMYLCASSFSPGQNTEAFFGQGTRLTVV.

This chain connects TRBV7-9 to TRBJ2-2; 9 bases line up with TRBD2. CDR1 and CDR2 from the germline V gene are SEHNR and FQNEAQ (reference sequence). V was clipped by 3 bases and J by 4 bases; unmatched bases: 3. CDR3 length: 15 residues. The CDR3 sequence: CASSLGLAFTGELFF. As DNA, the CDR3 is TGTGCCAGCAGCTTGGGACTAGCATTCACCGGGGAGCTGTTTTTT.

This chain links TRBV5-1 with TRBJ2-3, with 12 bases identical to TRBD2. V shed 4 bases, J shed 5 bases, and the junction held 2 bases outside the gene matches. Looked up from germline, CDR1 is SGHRS and CDR2 is YFSETQ. The CDR3 loop spans 14 amino acids. The CDR3 nucleotides read TGCGCCAGCAGCCTGGGACTAGCGGGAGATACGCAGTATTTT. This encodes CASSLGLAGDTQYF.

The J gene is TRBJ2-4, the V gene TRBV6-1, with 8 bases lining up with TRBD1. Trimming cost V 2 bases and J 6 bases; bases outside gene matches: 6. The CDR3 consists of 15 residues. The germline gives CDR1 MNHNS, CDR2 SASEGT. CDR3 sequence: CASSERKQGGNIQYF. CDR3 nucleotide sequence: TGTGCCAGCAGTGAAAGGAAACAGGGGGGAAACATTCAGTACTTC.

This chain links TRBV27 with TRBJ1-1, with a possible D match to TRBD1 (5 bases). Germline V gives CDR1 MNHEY, CDR2 SMNVEV (reference sequence). This CDR3 has 13 amino acids. Deletions cut 0 bases from V and 11 bases from J, with 13 bases between. The CDR3 DNA reads as TGTGCCAGCAGTTTATCTATCGGGGGGGAGGCTTTCTTT. Translation gives CASSLSIGGEAFF.

V is TRBV25-1 and J is TRBJ2-2; 7 bases map to TRBD1. This CDR3 comprises 15 residues. Trimming at V came to 2 bases and at J to 7 bases, leaving 7 bases not matched to a gene. Per the germline V gene, CDR1 is MGHDK and CDR2 is SYGVNS. CDR3 amino acids: CASSEGQGVLGELFF. The CDR3 coding sequence is TGTGCCAGCAGTGAAGGGCAGGGGGTCCTCGGGGAGCTGTTTTTT.

DNA for the CDR3: TGTGCCAGCAGCTTGAGCCAGGGGAGTGAGCAGTTCTTC. Translating gives CASSLSQGSEQFF. V is TRBV11-2 and J is TRBJ2-1; possible D gene TRBD1, 6 bases. Germline CDR1 is SGHAT and CDR2 is FQNNGV. V was cut by 3 bases and J by 9 bases, with 12 bases left in between. The CDR3 covers 13 residues.

The chain has TRBV7-2 and TRBJ2-6; no clear D. Deletions cut 4 bases from V and 0 bases from J, with 16 bases between. The CDR3 is 18 amino acids. Germline CDR1 reads SGHTA; CDR2 reads FQGNSA. CDR3 sequence reads: CASSSAPRPTSGANVLTF. The CDR3 nucleotides are TGTGCCAGCAGCTCAGCCCCCAGGCCAACCTCTGGGGCCAACGTCCTGACTTTC.

V usage is TRBV27 and J usage is TRBJ2-1, with D tentatively TRBD1 (5 bases). Trimming stripped 5 bases from V and 9 bases from J, with 14 bases between. The germline CDR1 and CDR2 sequences are MNHEY and SMNVEV (reference sequence). The CDR3 runs to 13 residues. This CDR3 is CASSGRVIAEQFF. CDR3 in DNA: TGTGCCAGCAGTGGCAGGGTTATTGCTGAGCAGTTCTTC.

The chain links TRBV5-1 to TRBJ1-5; D unclear. The CDR3 runs 15 residues. With 1 base removed from V and 0 bases from J, the gap between germline ends came to 8 bases. CDR1 is SGHRS, CDR2 YFSETQ, per germline. The CDR3 region is CASSLSGNSNQPQHF. As DNA, the CDR3 is TGCGCCAGCAGCTTGTCCGGGAATAGCAATCAGCCCCAGCATTTT.

The V call is TRBV2, the J call TRBJ1-1; D not certain. This CDR3 is 14 amino acids long. V was cut by 4 bases and J by 1 base, with 10 bases left in between. Germline CDR1 is SNHLY and CDR2 is FYNNEI. CDR3 coding DNA: TGTGCCAGCAGTGCGGTCAGGAAGAACACTGAAGCTTTCTTT. It codes for CASSAVRKNTEAFF.